This T cell receptor (beta chain) is from a study of CD8 T cells in Susac syndrome. CD8+ and CD4+ T cells taken from blood had their TCR beta sequenced. Controls matched for age and sex were healthy donors. RNA, at about 0.45 to 1 ug, was reverse transcribed with random hexamers. Multiplex PCR with immunoSEQ amplified the TCR beta CDR3 across 54 Vbeta and 13 Jbeta. TCRdb processed the immunoSEQ multiplex PCR reads anew with MiXCR; each CDR3 protein has one entry. Of 130,000 to 150,000 distinct CDR3 sequences listed, approximately 95% are singletons. The V end was cut by 3 bases, the J end by 1 base, with 15 bases between. The CDR3 sequence is 16 residues long.

V and J are TRBV23-1 and TRBJ2-5, with TRBD1 as a possible D gene (6 bases). TRBV23-1 is reported as an ORF; its role is uncertain. The sequencing sample was made of CD4+ T cells from PBMCs. The TCR sequence derives from a human donor in good health. The CDR3 DNA reads TGCGCCAGCAGTCATGGGGGCGAAGATAGCCAAGAGACCCAGTACTTC. Translation: CASSHGGEDSQETQYF.